This TCR beta chain was documented in a study of GPR56 and killer-like receptors on CD4 memory cells (dated by TCRdb to 2018 to 2020). At the level of the whole study: The study proposed that progressive acquisition of KLRB1, KLRG1, GPR56 and then KLRF1 marks human CD4+ memory T-cell differentiation and cytokine production potential. The study described its healthy blood donors as age-matched to the liver disease patients, who had a median age of around 71 years.

Sequencing was carried out with an Illumina HiSeq 2500. The recombined TCRbeta locus was amplified by a previously published PCR protocol to build sequencing libraries. The paper's processing steps were these. Reads whose average quality score was below 30 were removed, and the reads that remained were processed with IMSEQ. Clonotypes were defined by Vbeta gene, Jbeta gene and CDR3 amino acid sequence. The Morisita-Horn index, computed on the top 100 expanded clones, was used to quantify repertoire overlap between populations. Clonal diversity was assessed with Rényi diversity profiles calculated on the top 100 expanded clones. TCRdb reprocessed the reads and assigns one entry to each CDR3 protein sequence, leaving out DNA. In this record, the V and J calls reflect TCRdb's handling and not the investigators' own analysis. The table for this sample records around 2,400 distinct CDR3 sequences. The ten largest account for under 5% of the sample.

The CDR3 sequence holds 13 residues, the cysteine and phenylalanine included. DNA for this receptor is not on file. For CDR1 and CDR2, the germline V gene lists SQVTM and ANQGSEA. What the authors observed across the whole study: Overlap of TCR repertoires was observed especially between the late populations 4 and 5, and partly population 3. Clonal frequency was low in the marker-negative population and increased progressively along the proposed pathway, with TCRbeta diversity decreasing accordingly. Clones dominating late populations 4 and 5 were also found in early populations 1 and 2, which the authors took as evidence for linear differentiation. Diversity and similarity analyses were restricted to the 100 most expanded clones per population rather than full repertoires.

This clonotype is large (0.1 to 1%) by frequency; its count is not recorded. Its target antigen remains unknown. Prior to TCRbeta sequencing, five KLR/GPR56-defined CD4+ populations were enriched by fluorescence-activated cell sorting. To test a linear memory differentiation pathway, the researchers sequenced TCRbeta repertoires from five CD4+ T-cell subsets that were defined by expression of KLRB1, KLRG1, GPR56 and KLRF1. TCR-sequenced cells came from peripheral blood of healthy control individuals, reported as five donors in the TCRbeta analysis figure. The researchers collected heparinized peripheral blood and processed every sample within one hour of retrieval. To isolate peripheral blood mononuclear cells, blood was diluted 1:2 in PBS and put through Biocoll density gradient centrifugation at room temperature. CD4+ T cells were enriched from freshly isolated PBMCs by magnetic sorting with anti-CD4 MicroBeads before flow sorting. A BD FACSAria II was used to sort CD4+ T cells enriched from PBMCs of healthy donors according to marker expression. For surface staining, the researchers used Miltenyi Biotec antibodies: anti-KLRB1 clone 191B8, anti-KLRF1 clone 4A4.D10 and anti-KLRG1 clone REA261.

The material sequenced was memory CD4+ T cells from blood. Here the chain combines TRBV29-1 and TRBJ2-3; TCRdb calls TRBD1, which cannot be checked without DNA. This sequence originates from a human donor in good health. This receptor has the CDR3 CSVCRGLTDTQYF.